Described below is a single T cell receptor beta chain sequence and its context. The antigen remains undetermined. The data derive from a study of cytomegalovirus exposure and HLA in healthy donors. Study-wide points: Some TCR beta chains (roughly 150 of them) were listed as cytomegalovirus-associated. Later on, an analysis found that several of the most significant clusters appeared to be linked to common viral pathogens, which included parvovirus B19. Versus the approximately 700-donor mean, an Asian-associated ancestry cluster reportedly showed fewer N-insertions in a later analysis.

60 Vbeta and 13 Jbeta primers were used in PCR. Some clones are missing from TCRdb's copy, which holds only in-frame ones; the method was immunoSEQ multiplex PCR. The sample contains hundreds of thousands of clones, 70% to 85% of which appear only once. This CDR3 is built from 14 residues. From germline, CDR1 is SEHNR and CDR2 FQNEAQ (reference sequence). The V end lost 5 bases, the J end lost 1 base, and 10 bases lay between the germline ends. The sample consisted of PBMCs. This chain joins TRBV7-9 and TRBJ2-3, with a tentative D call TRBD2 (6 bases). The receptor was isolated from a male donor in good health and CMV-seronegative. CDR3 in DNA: TGTGCCAGCAGCCATAGCGGCGGCACAGATACGCAGTATTTT. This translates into CASSHSGGTDTQYF.